The 25 T cell receptor beta chains below were found in one sample sequenced in a study of blood T cell dynamics during melanoma immunotherapy. Stated time point: week 3, after first cycle of checkpoint inhibitor. Using immunoSEQ multiplex PCR, the repertoire was profiled, and TCRdb retains in-frame clones only, with some absent. Here the sample spans several thousand clones, about 90% being singletons. The sample in question was blood, obtained from a patient treated with checkpoint blockade. The receptors derive from a human donor with melanoma.

The chain is built from TRBV11-2 and TRBJ2-1; D might be TRBD2 (6 bases). Germline CDR1 and CDR2: SGHAT and FQNNGV. With 1 base removed from V and 4 bases from J, the gap between germline ends came to 8 bases. The CDR3 sequence is 14 residues long. The CDR3 DNA is TGTGCCAGCAGCTTAGTGGCGGGATACAATGAGCAGTTCTTC. This translates into CASSLVAGYNEQFF.

The rearrangement joins TRBV7-2 to TRBJ1-5; possibly TRBD1 for D (5 bases). This CDR3 is 13 amino acids long. V was clipped by 5 bases and J by 4 bases, with 9 bases between them. Germline CDR1 SGHTA, CDR2 FQGNSA. The CDR3 loop is CASSRGPNQPQHF. Written as DNA, the CDR3 is TGTGCCAGCAGCCGGGGCCCGAATCAGCCCCAGCATTTT.

This chain uses TRBV6-4 with TRBJ2-1, with 8 bases that match TRBD2. The trim removed 4 bases at V and 0 bases at J, leaving 11 bases unmatched. This CDR3 spans 18 amino acids. CDR1 is MRHNA, CDR2 SNTAGT, per germline. The CDR3, as DNA: TGTGCCAGCAGTGCCCGTCCCTTCAGCGGGAGCTCCTACAATGAGCAGTTCTTC. It codes for CASSARPFSGSSYNEQFF.

J is TRBJ2-7 and V is TRBV6-5, with 10 bases that match TRBD2. Germline CDR1 and CDR2: MNHEY and SVGAGI. This CDR3 is 16 amino acids long. With 2 bases clipped from V and 2 bases from J, the junction kept 6 bases outside the gene matches. The CDR3 loop reads CASSYRGLAGAYEQYF. The CDR3 bases are TGTGCCAGCAGTTACCGAGGTCTAGCGGGAGCCTACGAGCAGTACTTC.

The chain links TRBV5-6 to TRBJ2-5; a possible D gene is TRBD1 (6 bases). The CDR3 is 13 amino acids. CDR1 is SGHDT and CDR2 is YYEEEE in the germline V gene. V was trimmed by 4 bases and J by 4 bases, leaving 11 bases between them. CDR3 bases: TGTGCCAGCAGCCCAGGGGCAGGAGAGACCCAGTACTTC. Its protein product is CASSPGAGETQYF.

This clone was counted a single time. The chain carries TRBV5-5 and TRBJ2-5; 7 bases agree with TRBD1. Germline V gene data show CDR1 as SGHKS and CDR2 as YYEKEE (reference sequence). Trimming cost V 4 bases and J 4 bases; bases outside gene matches: 4. The CDR3 sequence is 13 residues long. The CDR3 DNA follows: TGTGCCAGCAGCAAGGGACAGTCAGAGACCCAGTACTTC. This gives the protein CASSKGQSETQYF.

The V call is TRBV7-2, the J call TRBJ2-2; TRBD2 matches at 9 bases. V lost 1 base, J lost 7 bases, and 7 bases stayed unmatched. CDR3 length equals 16 residues. The germline V gene has CDR1 SGHTA and CDR2 FQGNSA. CDR3: CASSLDLAGRGGELFF. The DNA of the CDR3 is TGTGCCAGCAGCTTAGATCTAGCGGGAAGGGGCGGGGAGCTGTTTTTT.

The rearrangement joins TRBV6-6 to TRBJ2-3; unclear D gene. CDR3 size: 15 residues. Between the trimmed V and J ends, which lost 0 bases and 1 base, there was a span of 8 bases. Germline V CDR1 and CDR2: MNHNY, SVGAGI (reference sequence). The CDR3 reads CASSYSQPRTDTQYF. The CDR3 DNA reads TGTGCCAGCAGTTACTCCCAGCCCCGCACAGATACGCAGTATTTT.

The V gene is TRBV27, the J gene TRBJ2-5; 7 nucleotides align to TRBD2. V shed 5 bases and J 11 bases; nucleotides not matched to a gene: 14. Germline CDR1 MNHEY, CDR2 SMNVEV (reference sequence). The CDR3 length is 14 residues. As DNA, the CDR3 is TGTGCCAGCAGTCCCCTGACGGCCGCGGGAGAGCAGTACTTC. Protein sequence: CASSPLTAAGEQYF.

The chain recombines TRBV29-1 with TRBJ2-7, with unresolved D. V was clipped by 4 bases and J by 3 bases, with 10 bases between them. From germline, CDR1 is SQVTM and CDR2 ANQGSEA. CDR3 length: 12 residues. CDR3 amino acids: CSVGHNGYEQYF. CDR3 coding DNA: TGCAGCGTTGGTCACAATGGCTACGAGCAGTACTTC.

The table lists this clone with a count of one. V and J are TRBV2 and TRBJ2-7; 13 positions agree with TRBD2. Trimming took 9 bases from V and 4 from J; bases not matched to a gene: 3. The V gene's germline CDR1 is SNHLY and CDR2 FYNNEI. The CDR3 spans 13 residues. CDR3 nucleotides: TGTGCCAGGGGGACTAGCGGGGTGTACGAGCAGTACTTC. Protein sequence: CARGTSGVYEQYF.

In its sample, this clone was seen a few times. J is TRBJ1-1 and V is TRBV14; D gene unclear. V dropped 5 bases and J dropped 5 bases, with 9 bases sitting between them. This CDR3 has 12 amino acids. Germline V gene data show CDR1 as SGHDN and CDR2 as FVKESK. CDR3 DNA sequence: TGTGCCAGCAGCAAGAGTCGGACTGAAGCTTTCTTT. Residues: CASSKSRTEAFF. Complete variable domain (other parts from reference TRBV14 and TRBJ1-1): EAGVTQFPSHSVIEKGQTVTLRCDPISGHDNLYWYRRVMGKEIKFLLHFVKESKQDESGMPNNRFLAERTGGTYSTLKVQPAELEDSGVYFCASSKSRTEAFFGQGTRLTVV.

The chain combines TRBV4-1 with TRBJ1-3; D might be TRBD1 (6 bases). The germline V and J ends were trimmed by 0 bases and 0 bases, with 6 bases remaining between them. The CDR3 loop spans 15 amino acids. Germline CDR1 MGHRA, CDR2 YSYEKL. The CDR3 DNA reads as TGCGCCAGCAGCCAAGACAGGGGCTCTGGAAACACCATATATTTT. Its translation is CASSQDRGSGNTIYF.

The chain has TRBV15 and TRBJ1-5; D not resolved. Germline loops: CDR1 LNHNV, CDR2 YYDKDF (reference sequence). CDR3 length: 17 amino acids. Trimming stripped 3 bases from V and 4 bases from J, with 19 bases between. CDR3 DNA sequence: TGTGCCACCAGCAGGGTCGGGTACACTTCGATAAATCAGCCCCAGCATTTT. It encodes CATSRVGYTSINQPQHF.

The V and J genes are TRBV30 and TRBJ2-1, with D unclear. This CDR3 spans 11 amino acids. V was clipped by 5 bases and J by 4 bases, with 6 bases between them. Germline assignment: CDR1 GTSNPN and CDR2 SVGIG (reference sequence). CDR3 nucleotide sequence: TGTGCCTGGTCCCCTTACAATGAGCAGTTCTTC. Encoded protein: CAWSPYNEQFF.

The genes are TRBV18 and TRBJ2-6, with D perhaps matching TRBD1 or TRBD2 (5 bases each). Germline assignment: CDR1 KGHSH and CDR2 LQKENI. The CDR3 runs to 19 residues. Trimming took 6 bases from V and 0 from J, leaving 21 bases between them. The chain's CDR3 is CASSPWGLGQHSGANVLTF. The CDR3 DNA reads as TGTGCCAGCTCCCCGTGGGGGTTGGGTCAACACTCTGGGGCCAACGTCCTGACTTTC.

This clone was counted once. J is TRBJ1-2 and V is TRBV27; D remains unclear. Per germline, CDR1 MNHEY and CDR2 SMNVEV (reference sequence). The CDR3 runs 13 residues. V dropped 8 bases and J dropped 2 bases, with 12 bases sitting between them. The CDR3 loop reads CASHLGPNYGYTF. In DNA form, the CDR3 reads TGTGCCAGCCACCTCGGCCCCAACTATGGCTACACCTTC.

This clone was seen only a few times. The genes are TRBV9 and TRBJ1-5; no clear D gene. The germline V gene has CDR1 SGDLS and CDR2 YYNGEE. The V end was cut by 3 bases, the J end by 4 bases, with 8 bases between. This CDR3 has 13 residues. CDR3 residues: CASSADTNQPQHF. The CDR3 coding sequence is TGTGCCAGCAGCGCTGACACAAATCAGCCCCAGCATTTT.

The chain has TRBV4-1 and TRBJ1-5, with D possibly being TRBD1 (5 bases). The CDR3 is made up of 16 amino acids. From germline, CDR1 is MGHRA and CDR2 YSYEKL. Trimming pared 0 bases from V and 2 bases from J, leaving 11 bases between. The CDR3 DNA reads as TGCGCCAGCAGCCAAGATCCGGGGGATGGCAATCAGCCCCAGCATTTT. Amino acids: CASSQDPGDGNQPQHF.

The CDR3 bases are TGTGCCAGCAGCTTAGAACAGGGGAGGTCCTACGAGCAGTACTTC. Protein product: CASSLEQGRSYEQYF. This chain uses TRBV11-2 with TRBJ2-7; tentatively, D is TRBD1 (7 bases). This CDR3 region has 15 residues. The germline CDR1 and CDR2 sequences are SGHAT and FQNNGV. Trimming took off 0 bases at V and 1 base at J, with 10 bases between the two ends.

V and J are TRBV11-3 and TRBJ2-3; 10 bases are shared with TRBD1. The V gene's germline CDR1 is SGHNT and CDR2 YENEEA. Trimming at V came to 3 bases and at J to 6 bases, leaving 6 bases not matched to a gene. The CDR3 consists of 15 residues. Here the CDR3 DNA reads TGTGCCAGCAGCTTGGGGACAGGGGTCTCGGATACGCAGTATTTT. Residues: CASSLGTGVSDTQYF.

The rearrangement links TRBV30 to TRBJ2-3; 7 bases match TRBD1. CDR3 length: 14 amino acids. CDR1 is GTSNPN and CDR2 is SVGIG in the germline V gene (reference sequence). The J segment lost 4 bases and the V segment lost 3 bases, leaving 7 bases of the junction unmatched. In DNA form, the CDR3 reads TGTGCCTGGAGCCGGACAGGATCGTCAGATACGCAGTATTTT. Encoded protein: CAWSRTGSSDTQYF.

The chain has TRBV9 and TRBJ2-7; 12 nucleotides align to TRBD2. The V segment lost 4 bases and the J segment 3 bases; nucleotides outside the gene matches: 5. CDR3 size: 15 residues. Germline CDR1 and CDR2: SGDLS and YYNGEE. The CDR3 here is CASSPGTSGYYEQYF. In DNA form, the CDR3 reads TGTGCCAGCAGCCCTGGGACTAGCGGGTACTACGAGCAGTACTTC.

This clone was found once. The chain carries TRBV2 and TRBJ2-1; TRBD1 matches at 7 bases. This CDR3 contains 13 residues. CDR1 and CDR2 from the germline V gene are SNHLY and FYNNEI. V lost 7 bases and J lost 6; bases outside the gene matches: 6. The CDR3 DNA reads as TGTGCCAGCAACCGGGACAGCCTCAATGAGCAGTTCTTC. Protein product: CASNRDSLNEQFF.

The chain uses TRBV30 and TRBJ2-7, with 11 bases aligning to TRBD1. CDR1 and CDR2 from the germline V gene are GTSNPN and SVGIG (reference sequence). The J segment lost 10 bases and the V segment lost 0 bases, leaving 8 bases of the junction unmatched. The CDR3 covers 14 residues. This CDR3 is CAWSVGDRGKYQYF. The DNA for the CDR3 is TGTGCCTGGAGTGTGGGGGACAGGGGGAAGTACCAGTACTTC.